The T cell receptor (beta chain) described here comes from a study of cytomegalovirus exposure and HLA in healthy donors. Study results and caveats: Later on, an analysis tied 18,000 or so TCR beta sequences to HLA alleles at 0.05 false discovery rate. 87-base-pair reads could not separate some V segments, including TRBV6-2 and TRBV6-3.

The PCR was carried out with 60 Vbeta primers and 13 Jbeta primers. Methods used by the authors: Approximately 11 million of the 60 million to 80 million unique TCR beta chains counted in a later analysis were shared. Clones were read by immunoSEQ multiplex PCR, and TCRdb kept only the in-frame ones, dropping some. The V and J calls and the clone size are those of that table, but D and trimming were determined from the DNA. The table has 150,000 to 200,000 clones, 62% seen once. As to this clone: Antigen unknown.

The trim removed 4 bases at V and 4 bases at J, leaving 10 bases unmatched. The CDR3 length is 15 residues. The germline V gene encodes CDR1 GTSNPN and CDR2 SVGIG (reference sequence). V usage is TRBV30 and J usage is TRBJ2-5; the match to TRBD2 covers 9 bases. This receptor was identified in a middle-aged man in good health and CMV-seronegative. The source material was PBMCs. This CDR3 is CAWIERGVVGETQYF. CDR3 in DNA: TGTGCCTGGATCGAGCGGGGGGTAGTCGGAGAGACCCAGTACTTC.